The 11 T cell receptor beta chains below were found in one sample sequenced in a study of spatial heterogeneity in lung cancer. Time point reported: blood at routine non-recurrence follow-up after resection. TCRdb recomputed calls from the 5' RACE reads with MiXCR, one row per CDR3 protein. The sample has fewer than 100,000 distinct CDR3 sequences; approximately 19% are singletons. Source: PBMCs, taken at follow-up. The receptors were gathered from a male donor with early-stage non-small cell lung cancer.

CDR3 DNA: TGCGCCAGCAGCTTAGGGGGGAAAAACACTGAAGCTTTCTTT. It is translated as CASSLGGKNTEAFF. The chain carries TRBV5-1 and TRBJ1-1; the D gene is possibly TRBD1 (6 bases). The CDR3 extends over 14 amino acids. Germline CDR1 and CDR2: SGHRS and YFSETQ. With 2 bases removed from V and 2 bases from J, the gap between germline ends came to 10 bases.

The rearrangement uses TRBV9 and TRBJ2-2; D is ambiguous. Germline lookup yields CDR1 SGDLS and CDR2 YYNGEE. The CDR3 is made up of 15 amino acids. Between the trimmed V and J ends, which lost 3 bases and 5 bases, there was a span of 14 bases. The CDR3 nucleotides are TGTGCCAGCAGCGCCAAACCCCAAGTAACCGGGGAGCTGTTTTTT. Amino acid sequence: CASSAKPQVTGELFF.

This clonotype was counted a few times. The chain couples TRBV13 to TRBJ1-1; 9 bases are shared with TRBD1. The germline V gene has CDR1 PRHDT and CDR2 FYEKMQ (reference sequence). The CDR3 is 15 amino acids. The trim removed 4 bases at V and 7 bases at J, leaving 10 bases unmatched. The CDR3 region is CASSSPGTGPFEAFF. CDR3 coding DNA: TGTGCCAGCAGCTCCCCCGGGACAGGGCCTTTTGAAGCTTTCTTT.

This clonotype has more than one count but fewer than ten. The gene calls are TRBV4-1 and TRBJ1-1; D is ambiguous. Germline V gene sequence: CDR1 MGHRA, CDR2 YSYEKL. With 2 bases removed from V and 4 bases from J, the gap between germline ends came to 17 bases. The CDR3 has 16 amino acids. The CDR3 DNA is TGCGCCAGCAGCCAACCCGGCCGTGGTGAAAGCACTGAAGCTTTCTTT. It translates to CASSQPGRGESTEAFF.

This clonotype was observed a few times. V gene TRBV6-6 combines with J gene TRBJ2-2, with D perhaps given as TRBD1 or TRBD2 (6 bases each). This CDR3 region has 16 residues. V lost 6 bases and J 6 bases, leaving 20 bases between the germline ends. Germline CDR1 MNHNY, CDR2 SVGAGI (reference sequence). CDR3 in DNA: TGTGCCAGCAGAGTCGGAGGGGGGCGGTCCCCCGGGGAGCTGTTTTTT. Amino acids: CASRVGGGRSPGELFF.

This rearrangement joins TRBV29-1 to TRBJ2-1; 8 nucleotides match TRBD2. V was pared by 7 bases and J by 2 bases, with 1 base of the junction left unmatched. CDR1 is SQVTM and CDR2 is ANQGSEA in the germline V gene. The CDR3 sequence is 12 residues long. In nucleotides, the CDR3 is TGCAGCGGAGCGGGAGCCTACAATGAGCAGTTCTTC. Translating gives CSGAGAYNEQFF.

This clonotype was recorded a few times. The chain is built from TRBV25-1 and TRBJ2-5; D uncertain. Germline lookup yields CDR1 MGHDK and CDR2 SYGVNS. CDR3 length: 14 amino acids. Trimming shortened V by 3 bases and J by 2 bases, and 10 bases separated the two germline ends. The CDR3: CASSEIGGQETQYF. The CDR3 nucleotides read TGTGCCAGCAGTGAGATAGGCGGTCAAGAGACCCAGTACTTC.

This clonotype was seen only a few times. The chain joins TRBV6-6 to TRBJ1-2; tentative D call: TRBD1 (5 bases). Germline lookup yields CDR1 MNHNY and CDR2 SVGAGI (reference sequence). Trimming pared 4 bases from V and 6 bases from J, leaving 12 bases between. There are 13 residues in the CDR3. The CDR3 reads CASSLGDYDGYTF. The CDR3 DNA follows: TGTGCCAGCAGTTTGGGGGATTACGATGGCTACACCTTC.

This clonotype was seen a few times. V and J are TRBV10-2 and TRBJ2-5, with a tentative D call TRBD1 (6 bases). The V and J ends lost 9 bases and 3 bases respectively, with 14 bases between them. This CDR3 has 13 amino acids. Per germline, CDR1 WSHSY and CDR2 SAAADI. This CDR3 reads CASNRDNEETQYF. The CDR3 DNA is TGCGCCAGTAACCGGGACAACGAAGAGACCCAGTACTTC.

To note about this clonotype: This may be a read error: a much more frequent sequence differs by one nucleotide. The V call is TRBV2, the J call TRBJ2-5; 10 bases agree with TRBD2. The CDR3 length is 15 residues. Germline CDR1 reads SNHLY; CDR2 reads FYNNEI. Written as DNA, the CDR3 is TGTGGCAGCAGTGAATCTAGCGGGAGTGGTGAGACCCAGTACTTC. Protein sequence: CGSSESSGSGETQYF.

This clonotype has more than one count but fewer than ten. The gene calls are TRBV4-3 and TRBJ2-3; 10 bases match TRBD1. Looked up from germline, CDR1 is LGHNA and CDR2 is YSLEER. Trimming at V came to 4 bases and at J to 4 bases, leaving 5 bases not matched to a gene. This CDR3 contains 15 residues. CDR3 sequence: CASSRWDRGADTQYF. The DNA for the CDR3 is TGCGCCAGCAGCCGATGGGACAGGGGTGCAGATACGCAGTATTTT.